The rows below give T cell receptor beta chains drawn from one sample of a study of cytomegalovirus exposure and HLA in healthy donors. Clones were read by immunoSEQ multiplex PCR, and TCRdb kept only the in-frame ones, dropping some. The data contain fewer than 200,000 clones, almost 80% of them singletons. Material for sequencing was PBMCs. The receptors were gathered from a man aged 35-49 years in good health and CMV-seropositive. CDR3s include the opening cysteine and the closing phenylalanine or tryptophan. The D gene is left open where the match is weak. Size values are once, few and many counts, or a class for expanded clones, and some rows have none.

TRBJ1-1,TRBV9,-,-,TGTGCCAGCAGCGTAGGGAACAGGGTGGGTACTGAAGCTTTCTTT,CASSVGNRVGTEAFF
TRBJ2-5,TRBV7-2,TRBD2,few,TGTGCCAGCAGCTTAGGTGGGCTAGCGGGACAAGAGACCCAGTACTTC,CASSLGGLAGQETQYF
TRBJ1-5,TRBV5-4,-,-,TGTGCCAGCAGCTTGTCTGGGGGCGGCAATCAGCCCCAGCATTTT,CASSLSGGGNQPQHF
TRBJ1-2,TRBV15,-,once,TGTGCCGCCAGCATAGGGAGGGGTAACTATGGCTACACCTTC,CAASIGRGNYGYTF
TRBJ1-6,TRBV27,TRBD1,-,TGTGCCAGCAGTCCTAGACAGGGGTTTTCCCTCCACTTT,CASSPRQGFSLHF
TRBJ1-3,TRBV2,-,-,TGTGCCAGCAGAACAGGGTACGGAAACACCATATATTTT,CASRTGYGNTIYF
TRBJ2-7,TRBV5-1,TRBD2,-,TGCGCCAGTCACCCACTAGCGGGAGTAAGTGAGCAGTACTTC,CASHPLAGVSEQYF
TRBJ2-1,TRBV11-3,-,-,TGTGCCAGCAGCCCTAAGTACAATGAGCAGTTCTTC,CASSPKYNEQFF
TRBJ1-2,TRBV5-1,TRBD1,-,TGCGCCAGCAGCTTCTTGACAGGGAACTATGGCTACACCTTC,CASSFLTGNYGYTF
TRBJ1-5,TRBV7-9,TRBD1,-,TGTGCCAGCAGCCCGGGACAGCCGAATCAGCCCCAGCATTTT,CASSPGQPNQPQHF
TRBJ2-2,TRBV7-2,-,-,TGTGCCAGCAGCTTAAAATACAGGGCACACACCGGGGAGCTGTTTTTT,CASSLKYRAHTGELFF
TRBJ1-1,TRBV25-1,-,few,TGTGCCAGCAGTGAACATACAGAGCGGGGGGCTTTCTTT,CASSEHTERGAFF
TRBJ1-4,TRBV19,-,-,TGTGCCAGTAGTGACCGGAGAAGCCGGTCGTTT,CASSDRRSRSF
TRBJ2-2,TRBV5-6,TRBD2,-,TGTGCCAGCAGCCGGGGGGGTAGCCATTGGACCGGGGAGCTGTTTTTT,CASSRGGSHWTGELFF
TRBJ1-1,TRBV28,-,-,TGTGCCAGCCGACATATGAACACTGAAGCTTTCTTT,CASRHMNTEAFF
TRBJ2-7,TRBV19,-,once,TGTGCCAGTAGTCTAGGCCGGGAAGCCTACGAGCAGTACTTC,CASSLGREAYEQYF
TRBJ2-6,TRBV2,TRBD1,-,TGTGCCAGCAGGAGACCGGGACAGGGCTCTGGGGCCAACGGCCTGACTTTC,CASRRPGQGSGANGLTF
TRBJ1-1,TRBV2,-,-,TGTGCCAGCAGTCTAGAGGGCAGGCGGGACACTGAAGCTTTCTTT,CASSLEGRRDTEAFF
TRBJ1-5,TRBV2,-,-,TGTGCCAGCAGTGGAGAAGGACTTGGTTATCAGCCCCAGCATTTT,CASSGEGLGYQPQHF
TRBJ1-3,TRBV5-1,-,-,TGCGCCAGCAGCTTGGAGGCAGGGCTCTCTGGAAACACCATATATTTT,CASSLEAGLSGNTIYF
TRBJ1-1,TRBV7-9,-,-,TGTGCCAGCAGTTCACAGGGATGGTACACTGAAGCTTTCTTT,CASSSQGWYTEAFF
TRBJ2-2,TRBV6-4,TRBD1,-,TGTGCCAGCAGGGGGACAGGGAACACCGGGGAGCTGTTTTTT,CASRGTGNTGELFF
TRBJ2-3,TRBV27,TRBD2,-,TGTGCCAGCAGTGGATGGACTAGCGGGAGAGCTTATACGCAGTATTTT,CASSGWTSGRAYTQYF
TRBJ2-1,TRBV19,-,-,TGTGCCAGTAGTTACAGCGGCGATGAGCAGTTCTTC,CASSYSGDEQFF
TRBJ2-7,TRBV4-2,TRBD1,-,TGTGCCAGCAGCCAAGGGACAGGAACCTACTACGAGCAGTACTTC,CASSQGTGTYYEQYF
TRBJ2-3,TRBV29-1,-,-,TGCAGCGTTGTGGGAGCTAGCACAGATACGCAGTATTTT,CSVVGASTDTQYF
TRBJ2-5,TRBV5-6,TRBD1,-,TGTGCCAGCAGCTGGAGGCAGGGGGCGAGAGAGACCCAGTACTTC,CASSWRQGARETQYF
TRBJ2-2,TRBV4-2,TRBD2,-,TGTGCCAGCAGCCAAGAACGAGGTAGCGGGAGGACTATTTCGGCCGGGGAGCTGTTTTTT,CASSQERGSGRTISAGELFF
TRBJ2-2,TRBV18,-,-,TGTGCCAGCTCTAGGAACAGGGAGAACACCGGGGAGCTGTTTTTT,CASSRNRENTGELFF
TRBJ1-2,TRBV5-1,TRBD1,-,TGCGCCAGCAGCCCCGGGACAGGGGAATATGGCTACACCTTC,CASSPGTGEYGYTF
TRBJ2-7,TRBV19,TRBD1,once,TGTGCCAGTAGTGCCCCGGGACAGGGTAGCTCCTACGAGCAGTACTTC,CASSAPGQGSSYEQYF
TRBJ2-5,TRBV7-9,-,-,TGTGCCAGCAGCTTAGCCTTAGAGGGAGAGACCCAGTACTTC,CASSLALEGETQYF